Shown below are 21 T cell receptor beta chains from a single sample sequenced in a study of STAT3 mutations in large granular lymphocyte leukemia. Overall study findings and caveats: Every T-LGLL patient had at least one immunodominant TCRbeta clonotype.

Clones were sequenced by immunoSEQ multiplex PCR, and TCRdb holds only the in-frame ones, with some missing. The data contain around 8,500 clones, about 89% of them singletons. What these receptors recognize is not known. Input material: peripheral blood mononuclear cells. The source of these receptors is an elderly man with T-cell large granular lymphocyte leukemia. Some clones in this sample may be carry-over from other donors' samples.

The gene calls are TRBV7-2 and TRBJ2-5, with a weak D call TRBD2 (5 bases). V was cut by 5 bases and J by 5 bases, with 18 bases left in between. The CDR3 covers 15 residues. Germline lookup yields CDR1 SGHTA and CDR2 FQGNSA. CDR3: CASSPRATSGETQYF. The CDR3 DNA sequence: TGTGCCAGCAGCCCCCGGGCCACTAGTGGGGAGACCCAGTACTTC.

The chain joins TRBV18 to TRBJ2-5, with TRBD1 identical over 9 bases. Germline CDR1 reads KGHSH; CDR2 reads LQKENI. CDR3 length: 15 amino acids. J gave up 4 bases and V 8 bases, and 11 bases lay outside the gene matches. The CDR3 coding sequence is TGTGCCAGCATACTCCGGGACAGGGTGCCAGAGACCCAGTACTTC. This gives the protein CASILRDRVPETQYF.

CDR3 protein: CASSSWARTDTQYF. Written as DNA, the CDR3 is TGCGCCAGCAGCTCTTGGGCCCGCACAGATACGCAGTATTTT. The chain uses TRBV5-1 and TRBJ2-3; D is uncertain. The CDR3 spans 14 residues. Germline values: CDR1 SGHRS, CDR2 YFSETQ. Trimming shortened V by 3 bases and J by 1 base, and 9 bases separated the two germline ends.

V gene TRBV7-9 combines with J gene TRBJ2-7; D perhaps matches TRBD1 (6 bases). The CDR3 contains 16 residues. With 1 base removed from V and 2 bases from J, the gap between germline ends came to 15 bases. The germline V gene has CDR1 SEHNR and CDR2 FQNEAQ (reference sequence). The CDR3 DNA reads TGTGCCAGCAGCTTAGAATTTTCAGGGGCTCCCTACGAGCAGTACTTC. It yields the protein CASSLEFSGAPYEQYF.

The genes are TRBV5-4 and TRBJ2-7; 10 nucleotides line up with TRBD2. From germline, CDR1 is SGHNT and CDR2 YYREEE (reference sequence). This CDR3 comprises 14 residues. V lost 5 bases and J lost 3; bases outside the gene matches: 5. This CDR3 reads CASSLAGENYEQYF. DNA of the CDR3: TGTGCCAGCAGTCTAGCGGGGGAGAACTACGAGCAGTACTTC.

The chain couples TRBV7-8 to TRBJ2-3; D gene uncertain. The germline CDR1 and CDR2 sequences are SGHVS and FQNEAQ. This CDR3 is built from 15 residues. With 5 bases removed from V and 0 bases from J, the gap between germline ends came to 12 bases. CDR3 amino acids: CASSTRVTSTDTQYF. The CDR3 nucleotides read TGTGCCAGCAGCACCCGGGTCACTAGCACAGATACGCAGTATTTT.

V is TRBV18 and J is TRBJ2-3; TRBD1 matches at 7 bases. The V and J ends lost 2 bases and 4 bases, in that order; junction bases with no gene match: 9. The CDR3 totals 16 residues. Germline V CDR1 and CDR2: KGHSH, LQKENI. CDR3 region: CASSPYVGQLPDTQYF. The CDR3 nucleotides are TGTGCCAGCTCACCATACGTGGGACAGCTCCCAGATACGCAGTATTTT.

The chain employs TRBV4-1 and TRBJ1-5, with TRBD1 matching 9 bases. Germline V gene lookup returns CDR1 MGHRA and CDR2 YSYEKL. V trimming: 1 base; J trimming: 7 bases; junction bases outside the gene matches: 5. The CDR3 extends over 15 amino acids. This chain's CDR3 is CASSQGTGDYQPQHF. The CDR3 DNA reads TGCGCCAGCAGCCAAGGGACAGGGGATTACCAGCCCCAGCATTTT.

The V call is TRBV5-1, the J call TRBJ2-3; D not certain. Per the germline V gene, CDR1 is SGHRS and CDR2 is YFSETQ. The CDR3 covers 15 residues. The V and J ends lost 6 bases and 0 bases respectively, with 14 bases between them. The chain's CDR3 is CASNPGQTSTDTQYF. The CDR3 DNA sequence: TGCGCCAGCAACCCTGGGCAAACAAGCACAGATACGCAGTATTTT. The full variable domain, its missing parts supplied by reference TRBV5-1 and TRBJ2-3, is KAGVTQTPRYLIKTRGQQVTLSCSPISGHRSVSWYQQTPGQGLQFLFEYFSETQRNKGNFPGRFSGRQFSNSRSEMNVSTLELGDSALYLCASNPGQTSTDTQYFGPGTRLTVL.

This clone is judged medium-sized. The gene calls are TRBV7-9 and TRBJ2-3, with D possibly matching TRBD2 (5 bases). Germline CDR1 SEHNR, CDR2 FQNEAQ (reference sequence). V was shortened by 4 bases and J by 0 bases, with 8 bases between the two germline ends. The CDR3 loop spans 14 amino acids. The CDR3 protein is CASSWEISTDTQYF. The DNA for the CDR3 is TGTGCCAGCAGCTGGGAGATAAGCACAGATACGCAGTATTTT.

The V gene is TRBV27, the J gene TRBJ1-3, with TRBD1 matching 9 bases. This CDR3 spans 15 amino acids. Germline CDR1 is MNHEY and CDR2 is SMNVEV (reference sequence). Trimming cost V 6 bases and J 4 bases; bases outside gene matches: 7. CDR3 sequence reads: CASRLGQGVGNTIYF. CDR3 nucleotides: TGTGCCAGCAGGTTGGGACAGGGAGTGGGAAACACCATATATTTT.

In its sample, this clone was seen once. The chain carries TRBV30 and TRBJ2-7, with 9 bases aligning to TRBD1. Germline CDR1 reads GTSNPN; CDR2 reads SVGIG (reference sequence). CDR3 size: 14 residues. Losses at the gene ends were 0 bases for V and 5 bases for J; bases not matched to a gene: 5. CDR3 residues: CAWSVWGQGNEQYF. CDR3 nucleotide sequence: TGTGCCTGGAGTGTATGGGGACAGGGCAACGAGCAGTACTTC.

The rearrangement uses TRBV12-5 and TRBJ2-7; D is perhaps TRBD2 (5 bases). V dropped 0 bases and J dropped 4 bases, with 7 bases sitting between them. Germline CDR1 reads LGHNT; CDR2 reads FRNRAP. The CDR3 consists of 13 residues. The CDR3 DNA reads TGTGCTAGTGGTTTGGTTGGAGGATACGAGCAGTACTTC. Translated, it gives CASGLVGGYEQYF.

The V gene is TRBV5-1, the J gene TRBJ2-3; TRBD2 aligns across 13 bases. The CDR3 sequence is 18 residues long. Losses at the gene ends were 4 bases for V and 0 bases for J; bases not matched to a gene: 8. In germline, CDR1 is SGHRS, CDR2 YFSETQ. CDR3 in amino acids: CASSILGLAGASTDTQYF. The CDR3 bases are TGCGCCAGCAGCATACTTGGACTAGCGGGAGCTAGCACAGATACGCAGTATTTT.

The J gene is TRBJ2-5, the V gene TRBV30; D tentatively reads TRBD1 or TRBD2 (5 bases each). CDR1 and CDR2 (germline): GTSNPN, SVGIG (reference sequence). Trimming took 1 base from V and 4 from J, leaving 7 bases between them. This CDR3 comprises 12 residues. The CDR3 loop reads CAWSAGGETQYF. Here the CDR3 DNA reads TGTGCCTGGAGTGCTGGGGGAGAGACCCAGTACTTC.

This clone was recorded only once. The V gene is TRBV30, the J gene TRBJ1-6; D may be TRBD1 (5 bases). This CDR3 is built from 13 residues. The V gene's germline CDR1 is GTSNPN and CDR2 SVGIG (reference sequence). Between the trimmed V and J ends, which lost 2 bases and 7 bases, there was a span of 9 bases. CDR3 region: CAWSQGRNSPLHF. The CDR3 DNA follows: TGTGCCTGGAGTCAGGGCCGAAATTCACCCCTCCACTTT.

The sample holds a few counts of this clone. The chain recombines TRBV18 with TRBJ2-7; 9 nucleotides agree with TRBD1. Unmatched junction bases numbered 2, after V lost 0 bases and J lost 2 bases. Germline V lookup: CDR1 KGHSH, CDR2 LQKENI. The CDR3 runs to 15 residues. The CDR3 sequence: CASSPPGQGAYEQYF. CDR3 in DNA: TGTGCCAGCTCACCACCGGGACAGGGTGCCTACGAGCAGTACTTC. Full variable domain (remainder filled in from reference TRBV18 and TRBJ2-7): NAGVMQNPRHLVRRRGQEARLRCSPMKGHSHVYWYRQLPEEGLKFMVYLQKENIIDESGMPKERFSAEFPKEGPSILRIQQVVRGDSAAYFCASSPPGQGAYEQYFGPGTRLTVT.

The CDR3 reads CASSDPGQPYEQYF. DNA for the CDR3: TGTGCCAGCAGTGATCCGGGACAGCCCTACGAGCAGTACTTC. The V call is TRBV6-5, the J call TRBJ2-7; 7 bases map to TRBD1. Looked up from germline, CDR1 is MNHEY and CDR2 is SVGAGI. Trimming removed 5 bases from V and 2 bases from J; junction bases left unmatched: 6. The CDR3 length is 14 residues.

The V gene is TRBV18, the J gene TRBJ2-3; 7 nucleotides agree with TRBD2. V was clipped by 6 bases and J by 0 bases; unmatched bases: 9. The CDR3 sequence is 16 residues long. Germline values: CDR1 KGHSH, CDR2 LQKENI. The CDR3 nucleotides read TGTGCCAGCTCCCCCTCGGTGCGGGGGAGCACAGATACGCAGTATTTT. Amino acid sequence: CASSPSVRGSTDTQYF. Supplemented by reference TRBV18 and TRBJ2-3, the full variable domain reads NAGVMQNPRHLVRRRGQEARLRCSPMKGHSHVYWYRQLPEEGLKFMVYLQKENIIDESGMPKERFSAEFPKEGPSILRIQQVVRGDSAAYFCASSPSVRGSTDTQYFGPGTRLTVL.

This rearrangement joins TRBV4-2 to TRBJ2-3; D gene unclear. CDR3 length equals 15 residues. The V gene's germline CDR1 is LGHNA and CDR2 YNFKEQ. V lost 4 bases and J lost 0, with 11 bases in between. CDR3 loop: CASSPTRVSTDTQYF. The CDR3 nucleotides read TGTGCCAGCAGCCCAACCCGGGTTAGCACAGATACGCAGTATTTT.

V usage is TRBV7-9 and J usage is TRBJ1-5, with D possibly being TRBD1 (6 bases). The CDR3 contains 15 residues. Per germline, CDR1 SEHNR and CDR2 FQNEAQ (reference sequence). Trimming removed 5 bases from V and 0 bases from J, with 11 bases in between. CDR3 DNA: TGTGCCAGCAGCATGACAGGTAATAGCAATCAGCCCCAGCATTTT. It codes for CASSMTGNSNQPQHF.